The clone carrying this T cell receptor (beta chain) was found a few times. What it binds is not known. This record belongs to a study of T cell clones after liver transplantation. In the study overall: TCRbeta sequencing after a pre-transplant mixed lymphocyte reaction identified graft-donor-reactive clones, later tracked in post-transplant blood.

The assay was immunoSEQ multiplex PCR, and TCRdb's table has in-frame clones only and misses some. Found here are 40,000 to 55,000 clones, over 55% of them singletons; the top ten hold 8.5% to 10%. Overall study results and limits: Low donor cell numbers restricted donor-reactive repertoire measurement in two subjects.

Germline V gives CDR1 SGHAT, CDR2 FQNNGV. The CDR3 consists of 15 residues. V gave up 5 bases and J gave up 5 bases, with 17 bases separating them. The origin of this receptor is a human patient who received a liver transplant. The graft donor may be the source of some T cells. The sample in question was CD4+ T cells from blood, obtained approximately 54 months after liver transplant. This chain connects TRBV11-2 to TRBJ2-3; D may be TRBD1 or TRBD2 (5 bases each). CDR3 coding DNA: TGTGCCAGCAGCATCGGACTCGAAAGGGGAGATACGCAGTATTTT. It encodes CASSIGLERGDTQYF.